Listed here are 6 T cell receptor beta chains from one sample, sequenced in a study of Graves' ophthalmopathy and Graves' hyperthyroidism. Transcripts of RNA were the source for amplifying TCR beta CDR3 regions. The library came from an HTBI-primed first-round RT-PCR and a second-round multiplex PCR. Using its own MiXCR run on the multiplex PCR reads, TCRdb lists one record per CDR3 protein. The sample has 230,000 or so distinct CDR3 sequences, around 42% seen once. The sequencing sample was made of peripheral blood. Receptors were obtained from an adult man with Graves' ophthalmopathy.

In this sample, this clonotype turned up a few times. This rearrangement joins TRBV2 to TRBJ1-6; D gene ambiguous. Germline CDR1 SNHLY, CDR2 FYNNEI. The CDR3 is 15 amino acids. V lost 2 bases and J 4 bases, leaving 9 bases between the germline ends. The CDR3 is CASSESAEYNSPLHF. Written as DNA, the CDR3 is TGTGCCAGCAGTGAATCAGCAGAGTATAATTCACCCCTCCACTTT.

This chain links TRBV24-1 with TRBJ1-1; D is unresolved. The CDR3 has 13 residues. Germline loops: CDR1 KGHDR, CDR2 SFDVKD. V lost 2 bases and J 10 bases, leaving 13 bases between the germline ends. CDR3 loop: CATSDSTGNRAFF. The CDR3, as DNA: TGTGCCACCAGTGATTCGACCGGGAATCGAGCTTTCTTT.

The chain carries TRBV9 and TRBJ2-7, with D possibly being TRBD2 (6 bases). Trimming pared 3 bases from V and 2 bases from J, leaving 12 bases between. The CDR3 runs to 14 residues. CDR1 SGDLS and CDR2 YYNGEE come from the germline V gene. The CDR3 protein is CASSEVGGAYEQYF. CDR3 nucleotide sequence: TGTGCCAGCAGCGAGGTGGGGGGTGCCTACGAGCAGTACTTC.

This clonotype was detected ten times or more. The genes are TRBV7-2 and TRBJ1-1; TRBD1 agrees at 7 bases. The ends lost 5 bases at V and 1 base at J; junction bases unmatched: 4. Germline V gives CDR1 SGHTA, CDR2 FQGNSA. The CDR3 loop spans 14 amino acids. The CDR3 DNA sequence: TGTGCCAGCAGCACACGGACAGGGAACACTGAAGCTTTCTTT. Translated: CASSTRTGNTEAFF. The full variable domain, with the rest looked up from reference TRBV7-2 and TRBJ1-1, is GAGVSQSPSNKVTEKGKDVELRCDPISGHTALYWYRQSLGQGLEFLIYFQGNSAPDKSGLPSDRFSAERTGGSVSTLTIQRTQQEDSAVYLCASSTRTGNTEAFFGQGTRLTVV.

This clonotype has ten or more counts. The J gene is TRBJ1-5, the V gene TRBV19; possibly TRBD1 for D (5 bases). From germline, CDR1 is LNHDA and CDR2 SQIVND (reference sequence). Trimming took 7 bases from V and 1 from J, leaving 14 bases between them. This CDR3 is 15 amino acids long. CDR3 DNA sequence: TGTGCCAGTAATTACGGGGGGGGAAGCAATCAGCCCCAGCATTTT. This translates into CASNYGGGSNQPQHF.

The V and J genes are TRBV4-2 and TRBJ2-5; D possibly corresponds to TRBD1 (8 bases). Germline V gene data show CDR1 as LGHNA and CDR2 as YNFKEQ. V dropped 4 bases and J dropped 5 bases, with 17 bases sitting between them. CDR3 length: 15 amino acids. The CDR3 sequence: CASSPSAQGGETQYF. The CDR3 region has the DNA TGTGCCAGCAGCCCCTCAGCACAGGGGGGGGAGACCCAGTACTTC.